A single sample gave rise to the 26 T cell receptor beta chains below, sequenced in a study of CD8+CD57+ T cells in acquired aplastic anemia. Genomic DNA, serving as template, underwent TCR beta VDJ and CDR3 profiling. One entry per CDR3 protein, called by TCRdb with MiXCR from the reads. The sample has about 220,000 distinct CDR3 sequences; approximately 35% are singletons. Sequenced material: sorted CD4+, CD8+, or CD8+CD57+ T cells (not recorded which) from PBMCs. All receptors come from a human donor in good health, serving as a control.

This sequence joins TRBV5-6 and TRBJ2-7; 14 positions match TRBD2. The length of the CDR3 is 14 residues. Trimming took 4 bases from V and 7 from J; bases not matched to a gene: 4. Per germline, CDR1 SGHDT and CDR2 YYEEEE. The CDR3 sequence is CASSGLAGGREQYF. CDR3 DNA sequence: TGTGCCAGCAGCGGACTAGCGGGAGGTAGGGAGCAGTACTTC.

CDR3 DNA: TGTGCCAGTAGTATGGAACTAACTGGGTCTCAGCCCCAGCATTTT. Its translation is CASSMELTGSQPQHF. The chain combines TRBV19 with TRBJ1-5; D is ambiguous. V lost 3 bases and J 6 bases, leaving 15 bases between the germline ends. Germline CDR1 reads LNHDA; CDR2 reads SQIVND (reference sequence). This CDR3 is 15 amino acids long.

This clonotype was picked up a small number of times. The gene calls are TRBV4-3 and TRBJ2-1, with D perhaps assigned TRBD1 or TRBD2 (5 bases each). V lost 4 bases to trimming and J lost 5 bases, with 12 bases between them. Germline values: CDR1 LGHNA, CDR2 YSLEER. This CDR3 spans 14 amino acids. The CDR3 reads CASSPGTINNEQFF. DNA for the CDR3: TGCGCCAGCAGCCCCGGGACCATCAACAATGAGCAGTTCTTC.

This clonotype was counted a few times. Lacking the conserved final phenylalanine or tryptophan, this CDR3 likely reflects a read error. The V gene is TRBV2, the J gene TRBJ2-5; 10 bases align to TRBD2. Germline V gives CDR1 SNHLY, CDR2 FYNNEI. CDR3 size: 15 residues. V trimming: 7 bases; J trimming: 2 bases; junction bases outside the gene matches: 7. CDR3 in DNA: TGTGCCAGCAAATGGACTAGCGGTAAACAAGAGACCCAGTACCTC. Its translation: CASKWTSGKQETQYL.

In this sample, this clonotype turned up a few times. V and J are TRBV28 and TRBJ1-5; no clear D gene. Trimming pared 8 bases from V and 2 bases from J, leaving 4 bases between. CDR3 length: 11 amino acids. The germline V gene encodes CDR1 MDHEN and CDR2 SYDVKM. The CDR3 DNA reads as TGTGCCAGCTCCCGCAATCAGCCCCAGCATTTT. Encoded protein: CASSRNQPQHF.

The chain combines TRBV6-1 with TRBJ2-7; D possibly corresponds to TRBD1 (6 bases). The V end lost 4 bases, the J end lost 0 bases, and 13 bases lay between the germline ends. There are 15 residues in the CDR3. Germline V lookup: CDR1 MNHNS, CDR2 SASEGT. The CDR3, as DNA: TGTGCCAGCAGTGGTGGGGGACATAGCTCCTACGAGCAGTACTTC. Protein product: CASSGGGHSSYEQYF.

Comments on this clonotype: This may arise from a read error, as a much more abundant clone is one base away. The J gene is TRBJ2-3, the V gene TRBV7-8, with 8 bases identical to TRBD2. V lost 7 bases, J lost 2 bases, and 8 bases stayed unmatched. Germline loops: CDR1 SGHVS, CDR2 FQNEAQ. The CDR3 runs 15 residues. The CDR3 here is CASKLRGGPTDTQYF. Written as DNA, the CDR3 is TGTGCCAGCAAGCTCCGGGGGGGCCCCACAGATACGCAGTATTTT. The variable domain in full, completed from reference TRBV7-8 and TRBJ2-3, reads GAGVSQSPRYKVAKRGQDVALRCDPISGHVSLFWYQQALGQGPEFLTYFQNEAQLDKSGLPSDRFFAERPEGSVSTLKIQRTQQEDSAVYLCASKLRGGPTDTQYFGPGTRLTVL.

The V and J genes are TRBV10-2 and TRBJ1-1, with a possible D match to TRBD1 (5 bases). Germline V gene data show CDR1 as WSHSY and CDR2 as SAAADI. The CDR3 length is 13 residues. V lost 3 bases and J lost 5, with 10 bases in between. The CDR3 here is CASSDLWGTEAFF. The CDR3 bases are TGCGCCAGCAGTGATTTGTGGGGGACTGAAGCTTTCTTT.

Remarks on this clonotype: The junction differs from germline at one of its ends, possibly a read error. The chain employs TRBV25-1 and TRBJ1-2; 12 nucleotides align to TRBD1. This CDR3 region has 16 residues. Germline CDR1 MGHDK, CDR2 SYGVNS. The CDR3 is CASRPGTGGLDYGYTF. CDR3 bases: TGCGCCAGCAGACCCGGGACAGGGGGCCTAGACTATGGCTACACCTTC.

The chain carries TRBV2 and TRBJ2-7; D is undetermined. V dropped 5 bases and J dropped 5 bases, with 13 bases sitting between them. The CDR3 has 13 amino acids. Germline values: CDR1 SNHLY, CDR2 FYNNEI. The CDR3 bases are TGTGCCAGCAGTTCCCTTAGACGGGACGAGCAGTACTTC. It translates to CASSSLRRDEQYF.

The gene calls are TRBV25-1 and TRBJ2-7, with D possibly called TRBD1 or TRBD2 (5 bases each). The CDR3 spans 16 residues. Germline CDR1 is MGHDK and CDR2 is SYGVNS. The V gene lost 3 bases and the J gene lost 3 bases, with 18 bases spanning the gap. The CDR3 protein is CASSDQGRGRSYEQYF. As DNA, the CDR3 is TGTGCCAGCAGTGACCAGGGACGGGGCAGGAGCTACGAGCAGTACTTC.

In its sample, this clonotype was seen many times. This rearrangement joins TRBV10-3 to TRBJ2-1, with 11 bases that match TRBD2. CDR1 and CDR2 (germline): ENHRY, SYGVKD. The CDR3 has 18 residues. After removal of 6 bases from V and 4 bases from J, the junction contained 14 bases not matched to a gene. The CDR3 here is CAISDGPTGTSGYNEQFF. CDR3 nucleotides: TGTGCCATCAGCGATGGGCCTACCGGGACTAGCGGTTACAATGAGCAGTTCTTC.

This clonotype was seen repeatedly, ten times or more. The chain couples TRBV7-2 to TRBJ2-7, with D perhaps TRBD2 (5 bases). Germline V lookup: CDR1 SGHTA, CDR2 FQGNSA. The CDR3 runs to 13 residues. Between the trimmed V and J ends, which lost 0 bases and 6 bases, there was a span of 9 bases. The CDR3 sequence: CASSLATGVEQYF. In nucleotides, the CDR3 is TGTGCCAGCAGCTTAGCGACCGGGGTCGAGCAGTACTTC.

Of note for this clonotype: Germline and junction disagree at one end, which may indicate a read error. The chain has TRBV5-1 and TRBJ2-3, with a possible D match to TRBD2 (6 bases). The germline V gene encodes CDR1 SGHRS and CDR2 YFSETQ. The CDR3 loop spans 14 amino acids. CDR3 amino acids: CANSFRDLTDTQYF. The DNA for the CDR3 is TGCGCCAACAGCTTCCGGGACTTAACAGATACGCAGTATTTT. The entire variable domain, with the rest obtained from reference TRBV5-1 and TRBJ2-3, is as follows: KAGVTQTPRYLIKTRGQQVTLSCSPISGHRSVSWYQQTPGQGLQFLFEYFSETQRNKGNFPGRFSGRQFSNSRSEMNVSTLELGDSALYLCANSFRDLTDTQYFGPGTRLTVL.

In DNA, the CDR3 is TGTGCCATCCTCGGGGACGACTACACCTTC. It specifies CAILGDDYTF. This chain connects TRBV10-3 to TRBJ1-2, with a weak D call TRBD1 (5 bases). The CDR3 covers 10 residues. The germline V gene encodes CDR1 ENHRY and CDR2 SYGVKD. V was trimmed by 8 bases and J by 10 bases, leaving 11 bases between them.

This clonotype was recorded many times. The chain is built from TRBV5-1 and TRBJ1-6; no reliable D call. The CDR3 has 14 residues. Germline V gene data show CDR1 as SGHRS and CDR2 as YFSETQ. Trimming took off 4 bases at V and 6 bases at J, with 11 bases between the two ends. The CDR3 here is CASSRDTGNSPLHF. In DNA, the CDR3 is TGCGCCAGCAGCCGAGACACGGGTAATTCACCCCTCCACTTT.

V is TRBV20-1 and J is TRBJ2-1; 10 positions match TRBD2. CDR3 length: 14 amino acids. V shed 5 bases and J 6 bases; nucleotides not matched to a gene: 7. CDR1 DFQATT and CDR2 SNEGSKA come from the germline V gene (reference sequence). The CDR3 region has the DNA TGCAGTGCTCTCCTAGCGGGAGTTCTCAATGAGCAGTTCTTC. Protein: CSALLAGVLNEQFF.

The CDR3 nucleotides read TGCAGTGCCCGCCGCCCAGGGGGCGAACAGCCCCAGCATTTT. It encodes CSARRPGGEQPQHF. The chain is built from TRBV20-1 and TRBJ1-5; 8 bases match TRBD1. The germline gives CDR1 DFQATT, CDR2 SNEGSKA (reference sequence). The V and J ends lost 6 bases and 7 bases, in that order; junction bases with no gene match: 11. The CDR3 runs 14 residues.

This clonotype was counted a few times. One end of the junction is discordant with germline, which a read error may explain. This rearrangement joins TRBV6-1 to TRBJ1-2, with TRBD1 identical over 9 bases. Germline V CDR1 and CDR2: MNHNS, SASEGT. The CDR3 sequence is 13 residues long. This CDR3 is CAGSTGGHDYYTF. CDR3 bases: TGTGCCGGCAGCACAGGGGGCCATGACTACTACACCTTC.

V gene TRBV29-1 combines with J gene TRBJ1-3, with D possibly matching TRBD1 (6 bases). V gave up 5 bases and J gave up 0 bases, with 8 bases separating them. This CDR3 spans 13 amino acids. Germline values: CDR1 SQVTM, CDR2 ANQGSEA. CDR3 DNA: TGCAGCGTTACAGGGTTCTCTGGAAACACCATATATTTT. Translated, it gives CSVTGFSGNTIYF.

The sample holds a few counts of this clonotype. This chain joins TRBV25-1 and TRBJ2-1, with D hard to call. V lost 7 bases and J 0 bases, leaving 10 bases between the germline ends. CDR3 length equals 14 residues. In germline, CDR1 is MGHDK, CDR2 SYGVNS. The chain's CDR3 is CASTPYDSYNEQFF. DNA of the CDR3: TGTGCCAGCACCCCATATGACTCCTACAATGAGCAGTTCTTC.

This clonotype came up many times. The CDR3, as DNA: TGTGCCAGCAGCCCCGGGACGGTCTATGGCTACACCTTC. The encoded protein is CASSPGTVYGYTF. The rearrangement joins TRBV7-9 to TRBJ1-2; possible D gene TRBD1, 5 bases. Per the germline V gene, CDR1 is SEHNR and CDR2 is FQNEAQ (reference sequence). The CDR3 is 13 amino acids. V lost 5 bases and J 4 bases, leaving 11 bases between the germline ends.

This clonotype appeared many times. This sequence joins TRBV10-2 and TRBJ2-3, with 7 nucleotides matching TRBD1. V lost 2 bases to trimming and J lost 3 bases; unmatched junction nucleotides: 11. The CDR3 totals 17 residues. Germline V CDR1 and CDR2: WSHSY, SAAADI. CDR3 sequence: CASSEPMHRGRTDTQYF. The CDR3 DNA sequence: TGCGCCAGCAGTGAGCCAATGCACAGGGGTAGGACAGATACGCAGTATTTT.

This chain joins TRBV6-5 and TRBJ1-1; no definite D call. The CDR3 length is 14 residues. Trimming left V 3 bases short and J 3 bases short, with 11 bases between. Germline V gene sequence: CDR1 MNHEY, CDR2 SVGAGI. The CDR3 nucleotides read TGTGCCAGCAGTTATAGGTTTCCCGACACTGAAGCTTTCTTT. Translation: CASSYRFPDTEAFF.

This clonotype was recorded a few times. V and J are TRBV11-1 and TRBJ2-1; tentative D call: TRBD2 (6 bases). Per germline, CDR1 SGHAT and CDR2 FQDESV (reference sequence). Trimming took off 6 bases at V and 8 bases at J, with 26 bases between the two ends. This CDR3 is built from 17 residues. The CDR3 protein is CASRTRHGSGFPDEQFF. In DNA, the CDR3 is TGTGCCAGCAGAACCCGGCACGGGAGTGGCTTCCCCGATGAGCAGTTCTTC.

Note on this clonotype: Without the conserved terminal phenylalanine or tryptophan, this CDR3 likely stems from a read error. The DNA is omitted, as the CDR3 cannot be located on it reliably, and the CDR3 follows TCRdb's listing. The chain combines TRBV24-1 with TRBJ2-6; the table calls TRBD1, which could not be checked here. The CDR3 is 8 residues long, counting both termini. Germline CDR1 KGHDR, CDR2 SFDVKD. CDR3 loop: CATSDTGQ.